This passage covers 32 T cell receptor beta chains from one sample sequenced in a study of blood T cell repertoires in COVID-19. TCRdb keeps only in-frame clones here, not all; method: immunoSEQ multiplex PCR. Altogether roughly 250,000 clones are present, around 89% being singletons, with the ten largest covering approximately 4%. The sequenced sample consisted of peripheral blood. These receptors all stem from a woman aged 40 to 49 with acute or convalescent COVID-19.

This chain links TRBV4-1 with TRBJ2-5; D might be TRBD2 (7 bases). Germline values: CDR1 MGHRA, CDR2 YSYEKL. This CDR3 is 18 amino acids long. The ends were cut back, 1 base at V and 0 bases at J, with 18 bases in the middle. The CDR3 DNA sequence: TGCGCCAGCAGCCAAGTTCCGGTGGGGGGGGCCAACCAAGAGACCCAGTACTTC. Its protein product is CASSQVPVGGANQETQYF.

This clone has a handful of counts. The V and J genes are TRBV15 and TRBJ1-3, with D perhaps matching TRBD1 (6 bases). The CDR3 runs to 17 residues. Between the trimmed V and J ends, which lost 3 bases and 3 bases, there was a span of 18 bases. From germline, CDR1 is LNHNV and CDR2 YYDKDF (reference sequence). CDR3 amino acids: CATSRSPRTDGGNTIYF. The CDR3 nucleotides read TGTGCCACCAGCAGGTCCCCCCGGACAGATGGTGGAAACACCATATATTTT.

A word on this clone: Other DNA sequences of this sample code for an identical CDR3. The V and J genes are TRBV5-1 and TRBJ2-5, with D uncertain. Germline-derived CDR1 and CDR2 are SGHRS and YFSETQ. CDR3 length equals 12 residues. With 4 bases removed from V and 5 bases from J, the gap between germline ends came to 9 bases. The CDR3 region is CASSLPSETQYF. The DNA for the CDR3 is TGCGCCAGCAGCCTTCCCTCGGAGACCCAGTACTTC.

The chain combines TRBV3-1 (or the pseudogene TRBV3-2) with TRBJ1-1, with D unresolved. The CDR3 sequence is 14 residues long. V lost 3 bases, J lost 1 base, and 9 bases lay in between. CDR1 LGHDT and CDR2 YNNKEL come from the germline V gene (reference sequence). The CDR3 sequence is CASSHSAGNTEAFF. CDR3 nucleotides: TGTGCCAGCAGCCACTCGGCGGGGAACACTGAAGCTTTCTTT.

This rearrangement joins TRBV5-1 to TRBJ2-1; D ambiguous. V lost 0 bases to trimming and J lost 12 bases, with 10 bases between them. The CDR3 runs 12 residues. Germline V gene sequence: CDR1 SGHRS, CDR2 YFSETQ. As DNA, the CDR3 is TGCGCCAGCAGCTTGGCAGGCCCCGGGCAGTTCTTC. Protein: CASSLAGPGQFF.

This clone has a single count. This chain connects TRBV5-4 to TRBJ1-2, with TRBD1 as a possible D gene (5 bases). The germline V gene has CDR1 SGHNT and CDR2 YYREEE (reference sequence). The CDR3 is 17 residues long. Trimming left V 0 bases short and J 0 bases short, with 15 bases between. This CDR3 is CASSLVRRGGTNYGYTF. The CDR3 coding sequence is TGTGCCAGCAGCTTGGTGCGTCGGGGGGGAACTAACTATGGCTACACCTTC.

This clone was found once. Different DNA sequences within this sample yield the same CDR3. The chain recombines TRBV19 with TRBJ1-5; D remains unclear. V was shortened by 6 bases and J by 2 bases, with 8 bases between the two germline ends. The CDR3 sequence is 13 residues long. The germline V gene has CDR1 LNHDA and CDR2 SQIVND (reference sequence). CDR3 DNA sequence: TGTGCCAGTAGCCCAGATCGCAATCAGCCCCAGCATTTT. This codes for CASSPDRNQPQHF.

V is TRBV7-2 and J is TRBJ2-1; the match to TRBD2 covers 7 bases. V gave up 5 bases and J gave up 5 bases; unmatched junction bases: 9. This CDR3 is 15 amino acids long. Germline V gene data show CDR1 as SGHTA and CDR2 as FQGNSA. CDR3 bases: TGTGCCAGCAGCGCCAGAAGGGCGGGGGACAATGAGCAGTTCTTC. Encoded protein: CASSARRAGDNEQFF.

The genes are TRBV19 and TRBJ2-6, with no clear D. Per the germline V gene, CDR1 is LNHDA and CDR2 is SQIVND (reference sequence). There are 15 residues in the CDR3. The V end was cut by 5 bases, the J end by 4 bases, with 12 bases between. CDR3 in DNA: TGTGCCAGTAGTGCCCCCTCGCGCGGGGCCAACGTCCTGACTTTC. Its translation: CASSAPSRGANVLTF.

This clone came up once. The V call is TRBV4-1, the J call TRBJ1-2; D is undetermined. V was pared by 0 bases and J by 4 bases, with 12 bases between. This CDR3 comprises 15 residues. Germline loops: CDR1 MGHRA, CDR2 YSYEKL. The CDR3 bases are TGCGCCAGCAGCCAAGAGTGGACGGGAGGCTATGGCTACACCTTC. Its translation is CASSQEWTGGYGYTF.

CDR3 region: CASSLGQGPYNEQFF. The DNA of the CDR3 is TGTGCCAGCAGCTTGGGACAGGGACCCTACAATGAGCAGTTCTTC. The chain employs TRBV5-6 and TRBJ2-1; 7 positions match TRBD1. Germline CDR1 and CDR2: SGHDT and YYEEEE. The CDR3 loop spans 15 amino acids. J lost 2 bases, V lost 0 bases, and 2 bases had no gene match.

The chain employs TRBV5-4 and TRBJ2-5; a possible D gene is TRBD2 (5 bases). V lost 4 bases and J lost 2, with 15 bases in between. Germline V gives CDR1 SGHNT, CDR2 YYREEE (reference sequence). The CDR3 covers 15 residues. Written as DNA, the CDR3 is TGTGCCAGCAGCGGGGAGACTGGAGCACAAGAGACCCAGTACTTC. Amino acid sequence: CASSGETGAQETQYF.

This chain connects TRBV10-1 to TRBJ2-1; a weak D match, TRBD2 (5 bases). The V end was cut by 4 bases, the J end by 7 bases, with 14 bases between. The CDR3 extends over 14 amino acids. The V gene's germline CDR1 is WNHNN and CDR2 SYGVQD (reference sequence). The DNA of the CDR3 is TGCGCCAGCAGTGCCCACGGAGGTTTGAATGAGCAGTTCTTC. Its protein product is CASSAHGGLNEQFF.

The chain links TRBV2 to TRBJ1-4; 8 nucleotides match TRBD1. The ends lost 6 bases at V and 4 bases at J; junction bases unmatched: 7. The CDR3 spans 15 residues. In germline, CDR1 is SNHLY, CDR2 FYNNEI. CDR3 protein: CASRAGGMGNEKLFF. The CDR3 DNA reads TGTGCCAGCAGAGCAGGGGGCATGGGTAATGAAAAACTGTTTTTT.

The J gene is TRBJ1-1, the V gene TRBV14, with 7 nucleotides matching TRBD1. Germline CDR1 is SGHDN and CDR2 is FVKESK. This CDR3 is 14 amino acids long. V dropped 0 bases and J dropped 6; count of bases not matched to a gene: 4. CDR3 amino acids: CASSQEARGSEAFF. The CDR3 DNA reads as TGTGCCAGCAGCCAAGAGGCCAGGGGGTCTGAAGCTTTCTTT.

The chain recombines TRBV30 with TRBJ2-7; D is perhaps TRBD2 (6 bases). V lost 0 bases to trimming and J lost 7 bases, with 13 bases between them. Looked up from germline, CDR1 is GTSNPN and CDR2 is SVGIG (reference sequence). The CDR3 sequence is 13 residues long. In nucleotides, the CDR3 is TGTGCCTGGAGTGTCTCCGGTCGGGGGGAGCAGTACGTC. This translates into CAWSVSGRGEQYV.

J is TRBJ2-3 and V is TRBV5-1; possibly TRBD2 for D (5 bases). V was shortened by 4 bases and J by 0 bases, with 9 bases between the two germline ends. The V gene's germline CDR1 is SGHRS and CDR2 YFSETQ. The CDR3 is made up of 14 amino acids. Here the CDR3 reads CASSGRASTDTQYF. The CDR3 nucleotides read TGCGCCAGCAGCGGGAGAGCTAGCACAGATACGCAGTATTTT.

The count of this clone is one. The chain recombines TRBV7-2 with TRBJ2-3, with 10 bases lining up with TRBD2. The trim removed 7 bases at V and 2 bases at J, leaving 9 bases unmatched. Germline V gene data show CDR1 as SGHTA and CDR2 as FQGNSA. The CDR3 consists of 16 residues. The DNA for the CDR3 is TGTGCCAGCATACTAGCGGGGTCCTCCAACACAGATACGCAGTATTTT. Residues: CASILAGSSNTDTQYF. The full variable domain, its missing parts supplied by reference TRBV7-2 and TRBJ2-3, is GAGVSQSPSNKVTEKGKDVELRCDPISGHTALYWYRQSLGQGLEFLIYFQGNSAPDKSGLPSDRFSAERTGGSVSTLTIQRTQQEDSAVYLCASILAGSSNTDTQYFGPGTRLTVL.

This rearrangement joins TRBV10-3 to TRBJ1-1, with D possibly TRBD1 on 6 matching bases. The CDR3 loop spans 13 amino acids. V dropped 8 bases and J dropped 1 base, with 11 bases sitting between them. Per germline, CDR1 ENHRY and CDR2 SYGVKD. The CDR3 loop is CAIGGQKNTEAFF. For the CDR3, the DNA is TGTGCCATCGGAGGACAGAAGAACACTGAAGCTTTCTTT.

V usage is TRBV30 and J usage is TRBJ2-2; D might be TRBD2 (6 bases). Germline V CDR1 and CDR2: GTSNPN, SVGIG (reference sequence). The CDR3 covers 15 residues. The V end was cut by 3 bases, the J end by 4 bases, with 15 bases between. The CDR3 DNA reads as TGTGCCTGGAGATCCAGGCGGGGAATCACCGGGGAGCTGTTTTTT. The encoded protein is CAWRSRRGITGELFF.

The chain is built from TRBV15 and TRBJ1-4, with 10 bases lining up with TRBD1. Germline V gene lookup returns CDR1 LNHNV and CDR2 YYDKDF (reference sequence). The CDR3 length is 16 residues. V gave up 0 bases and J gave up 5 bases; unmatched junction bases: 3. The DNA of the CDR3 is TGTGCCACCAGCAGAGAATGGACAGGGGGAAATGAAAAACTGTTTTTT. This translates into CATSREWTGGNEKLFF.

The rearrangement uses TRBV7-2 and TRBJ2-1; TRBD1 aligns across 7 bases. In germline, CDR1 is SGHTA, CDR2 FQGNSA. Losses at the gene ends were 0 bases for V and 1 base for J; bases not matched to a gene: 9. This CDR3 spans 18 amino acids. CDR3 DNA: TGTGCCAGCAGCTTAGCAGGGGGCAGAAGAGTATCCTACAATGAGCAGTTCTTC. Amino acid sequence: CASSLAGGRRVSYNEQFF. The complete variable domain, with remaining parts taken from reference TRBV7-2 and TRBJ2-1, reads GAGVSQSPSNKVTEKGKDVELRCDPISGHTALYWYRQSLGQGLEFLIYFQGNSAPDKSGLPSDRFSAERTGGSVSTLTIQRTQQEDSAVYLCASSLAGGRRVSYNEQFFGPGTRLTVL.

This chain connects TRBV11-2 to TRBJ2-5, with 8 nucleotides matching TRBD1. This CDR3 has 14 residues. Germline loops: CDR1 SGHAT, CDR2 FQNNGV. V shed 5 bases, J shed 3 bases, and the junction held 5 bases outside the gene matches. The CDR3 loop is CASSRGQGEETQYF. The CDR3 region has the DNA TGTGCCAGCAGCCGCGGACAGGGAGAAGAGACCCAGTACTTC.

The chain couples TRBV25-1 to TRBJ1-1; D not resolved. The CDR3 length is 11 residues. Trimming cost V 8 bases and J 1 base, with 5 bases left between them. Looked up from germline, CDR1 is MGHDK and CDR2 is SYGVNS. CDR3 bases: TGTGCCAGCGGGAGGAACACTGAAGCTTTCTTT. Translated, it gives CASGRNTEAFF. Supplemented by reference TRBV25-1 and TRBJ1-1, the full variable domain reads EADIYQTPRYLVIGTGKKITLECSQTMGHDKMYWYQQDPGMELHLIHYSYGVNSTEKGDLSSESTVSRIRTEHFPLTLESARPSHTSQYLCASGRNTEAFFGQGTRLTVV.

The V call is TRBV23-1, the J call TRBJ1-2; 8 bases map to TRBD1. TRBV23-1 is noted as an ORF with a role that remains uncertain. The CDR3 is made up of 15 amino acids. The V gene end was trimmed by 3 bases and the J gene end by 7 bases; junction bases not matched to a gene: 10. CDR3 sequence reads: CASSQTGDPIGGYTF. For the CDR3, the DNA is TGCGCCAGCAGTCAGACAGGGGACCCGATCGGTGGCTACACCTTC.

V is TRBV5-6 and J is TRBJ1-4; 8 positions match TRBD1. The junction had 12 bases not matched to a gene; V was cut back by 0 bases and J by 8 bases. Germline CDR1 reads SGHDT; CDR2 reads YYEEEE. The length of the CDR3 is 17 residues. CDR3 loop: CASSLGLPGQGGEKLFF. In DNA, the CDR3 is TGTGCCAGCAGCTTGGGTCTCCCAGGACAGGGTGGGGAAAAACTGTTTTTT.

V is TRBV7-6 and J is TRBJ2-3, with D maybe TRBD2 (7 bases). This CDR3 has 16 amino acids. V was cut by 4 bases and J by 2 bases, with 16 bases left in between. Per germline, CDR1 SGHVS and CDR2 FNYEAQ. The CDR3, as DNA: TGTGCCAGCAGCTCCTCGGGGGGCCGGCACACAGATACGCAGTATTTT. The encoded protein is CASSSSGGRHTDTQYF.

This clone was seen only once. The V call is TRBV11-2, the J call TRBJ1-5, with 8 bases that match TRBD1. The CDR3 is 13 residues long. The germline V gene has CDR1 SGHAT and CDR2 FQNNGV. V gave up 5 bases and J gave up 6 bases; unmatched junction bases: 3. The CDR3 nucleotides read TGTGCCAGCAGCCAGCAGGGGGCTCAGCCCCAGCATTTT. Amino acid sequence: CASSQQGAQPQHF.

J is TRBJ1-3 and V is TRBV7-2, with 7 bases identical to TRBD1. The trim removed 1 base at V and 0 bases at J, leaving 3 bases unmatched. In germline, CDR1 is SGHTA, CDR2 FQGNSA. The CDR3 spans 16 residues. CDR3 DNA sequence: TGTGCCAGCAGCTTAGGGGGACAGTTCTCTGGAAACACCATATATTTT. Translated: CASSLGGQFSGNTIYF.

The J gene is TRBJ1-3, the V gene TRBV7-2, with D tentatively TRBD1 (6 bases). CDR3 length: 14 amino acids. CDR1 and CDR2 (germline): SGHTA, FQGNSA. The V end lost 5 bases, the J end lost 3 bases, and 11 bases lay between the germline ends. The CDR3 bases are TGTGCCAGCAGCCCAAGGGGGATTGGAAACACCATATATTTT. Its protein product is CASSPRGIGNTIYF.

The J gene is TRBJ1-2, the V gene TRBV19; 7 positions agree with TRBD1. This CDR3 contains 14 residues. V lost 1 base and J lost 7; bases outside the gene matches: 6. Germline V CDR1 and CDR2: LNHDA, SQIVND (reference sequence). The CDR3 DNA is TGTGCCAGTAGTATAGGAACAGGGGTAGGTGGCTACACCTTC. Amino acid sequence: CASSIGTGVGGYTF.

The chain links TRBV6-1 to TRBJ2-3; 8 nucleotides line up with TRBD2. CDR1 is MNHNS, CDR2 SASEGT, per germline. V shed 1 base, J shed 5 bases, and the junction held 11 bases outside the gene matches. The length of the CDR3 is 17 residues. The CDR3 sequence is CASSEVRSGGPQDTQYF. The CDR3 nucleotides are TGTGCCAGCAGTGAAGTTCGGAGCGGGGGACCCCAAGATACGCAGTATTTT.